Listed below are T cell receptor beta chains from one sample, sequenced in a study of blood T cell repertoires in COVID-19. Profiling relied on immunoSEQ multiplex PCR, and the TCRdb table lists in-frame clones only, not all of them. The repertoire holds about 91,000 clones, with 88% as singletons. Sequenced: peripheral blood. Every receptor here comes from a woman aged 80 or older with active COVID-19. CDR3s leave out the opening cysteine and the closing phenylalanine or tryptophan.

cdr3_aa v_call
ASSVASGSPDTQY TRBV9
ASRPGLSWAYEQY TRBV6-5
ASSLGQNTEAF TRBV11-2
ASSQARETQY TRBV3-1/TRBV3-2
ASSVGTDPTGELF TRBV9
SARRNGGYT TRBV20-1
ASTDGHFGGNTIY TRBV6-6
AWSVLRGSGRTGELF TRBV30
AIRTTGEGGYT TRBV10-3
ASSVVTREQF TRBV6-2/TRBV6-3
AISRTGGSNEQF TRBV10-3
ASSLRQGGDEQY TRBV5-1
ASSHRDRGYAF TRBV4-2
ASSERIRDRVVADTQY TRBV2
ASSLAVGLARFTDTQY TRBV5-4
ASSVGGEETQY TRBV9
ASSLGDRYGYT TRBV28
ATSDLRGSANTDTQY TRBV24-1
AIMTDRSSYEQY TRBV10-3
ASTKGGANYNEQF TRBV6-6
AIRGTDLAKNIQY TRBV9
ASSSEGRGSTDTQY TRBV5-1
AWSDYQGTGNTIY TRBV30
ASSPGTGRATGELF TRBV18
ASSFLAAPYEQY TRBV27
ASSEIGTRIYEQY TRBV2
ASSVRAGARETQY TRBV7-2
ASIYSGSYEQY TRBV28
ASSSQGYNEQF TRBV7-3
ASSTSGNEQF TRBV12-3/TRBV12-4
ASSPTGLWETQY TRBV3-1/TRBV3-2